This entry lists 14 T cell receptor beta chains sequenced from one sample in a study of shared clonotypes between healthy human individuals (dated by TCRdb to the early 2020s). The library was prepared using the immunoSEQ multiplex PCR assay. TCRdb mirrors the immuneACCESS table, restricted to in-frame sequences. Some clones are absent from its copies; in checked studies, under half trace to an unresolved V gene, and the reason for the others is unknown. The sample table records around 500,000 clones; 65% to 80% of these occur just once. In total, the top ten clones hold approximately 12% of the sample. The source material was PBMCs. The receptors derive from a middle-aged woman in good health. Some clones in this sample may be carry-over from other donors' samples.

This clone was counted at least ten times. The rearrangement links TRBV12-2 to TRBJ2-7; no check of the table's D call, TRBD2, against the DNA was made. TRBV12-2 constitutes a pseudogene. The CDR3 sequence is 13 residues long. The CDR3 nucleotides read TGTGCAAGGCCCGGGAAGAGCTCCTACGAGCAGTACTTC. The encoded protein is CARPGKSSYEQYF.

The CDR3 protein is CASSRLAGGISYNEQFF. CDR3 bases: TGTGCCAGCAGTCGACTAGCGGGAGGAATTTCCTACAATGAGCAGTTCTTC. The chain recombines TRBV27 with TRBJ2-1, with 13 bases that match TRBD2. The CDR3 consists of 17 residues. CDR1 is MNHEY and CDR2 is SMNVEV in the germline V gene (reference sequence). The ends lost 5 bases at V and 1 base at J; junction bases unmatched: 5.

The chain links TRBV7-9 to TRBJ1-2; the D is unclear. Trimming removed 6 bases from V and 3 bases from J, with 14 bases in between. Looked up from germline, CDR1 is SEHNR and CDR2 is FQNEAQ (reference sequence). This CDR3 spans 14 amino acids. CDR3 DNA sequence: TGTGCCAGCAGTGATAACCTTCTTGACTATGGCTACACCTTC. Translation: CASSDNLLDYGYTF. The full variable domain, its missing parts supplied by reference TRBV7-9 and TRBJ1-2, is DTGVSQNPRHKITKRGQNVTFRCDPISEHNRLYWYRQTLGQGPEFLTYFQNEAQLEKSRLLSDRFSAERPKGSFSTLEIQRTEQGDSAMYLCASSDNLLDYGYTFGSGTRLTVV.

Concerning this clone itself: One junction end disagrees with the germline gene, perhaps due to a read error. The CDR3 coding sequence is TGTGCCAGCAGTTCCTTGACGGGGGCGGCCTACGAGCAGCACTTC. It translates to CASSSLTGAAYEQHF. This sequence joins TRBV28 and TRBJ2-7; D possibly matches TRBD1 or TRBD2 (6 bases each). This CDR3 has 15 amino acids. Germline CDR1 MDHEN, CDR2 SYDVKM. The full variable domain, its missing parts supplied by reference TRBV28 and TRBJ2-7, is DVKVTQSSRYLVKRTGEKVFLECVQDMDHENMFWYRQDPGLGLRLIYFSYDVKMKEKGDIPEGYSVSREKKERFSLILESASTNQTSMYLCASSSLTGAAYEQHFGPGTRLTVT.

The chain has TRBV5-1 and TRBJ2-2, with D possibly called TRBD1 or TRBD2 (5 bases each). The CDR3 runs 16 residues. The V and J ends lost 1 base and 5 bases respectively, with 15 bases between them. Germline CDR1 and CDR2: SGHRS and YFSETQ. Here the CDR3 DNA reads TGCGCCAGCAGCTTGAGCGGACACCTAAGAACCGGGGAGCTGTTTTTT. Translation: CASSLSGHLRTGELFF.

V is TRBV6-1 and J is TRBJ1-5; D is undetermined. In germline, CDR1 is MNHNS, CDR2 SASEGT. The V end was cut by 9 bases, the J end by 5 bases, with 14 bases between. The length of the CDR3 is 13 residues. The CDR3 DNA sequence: TGTGCCAGTTCCCCCGAGGGCGATCAGCCCCAGCATTTT. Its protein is CASSPEGDQPQHF.

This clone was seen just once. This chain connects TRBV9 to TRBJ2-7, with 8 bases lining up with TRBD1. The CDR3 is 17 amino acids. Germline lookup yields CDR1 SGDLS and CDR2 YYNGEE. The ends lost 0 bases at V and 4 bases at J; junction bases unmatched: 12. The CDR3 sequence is CASSVGPGGSSGYEQYF. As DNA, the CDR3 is TGTGCCAGCAGCGTAGGGCCAGGGGGCAGTTCGGGGTACGAGCAGTACTTC. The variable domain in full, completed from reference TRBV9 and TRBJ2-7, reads DSGVTQTPKHLITATGQRVTLRCSPRSGDLSVYWYQQSLDQGLQFLIQYYNGEERAKGNILERFSAQQFPDLHSELNLSSLELGDSALYFCASSVGPGGSSGYEQYFGPGTRLTVT.

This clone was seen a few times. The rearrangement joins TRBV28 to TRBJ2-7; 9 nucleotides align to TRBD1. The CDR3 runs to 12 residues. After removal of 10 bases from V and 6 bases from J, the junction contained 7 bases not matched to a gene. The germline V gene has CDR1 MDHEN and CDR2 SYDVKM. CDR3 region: CATGTGSVEQYF. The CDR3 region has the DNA TGTGCCACCGGGACAGGGTCGGTCGAGCAGTACTTC.

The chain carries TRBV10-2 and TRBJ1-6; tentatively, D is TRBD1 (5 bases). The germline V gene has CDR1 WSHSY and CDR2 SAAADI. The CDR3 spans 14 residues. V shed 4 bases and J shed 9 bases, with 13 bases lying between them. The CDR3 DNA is TGCGCCAGCAGTGTTCAGGGTAGGAGTTCACCCCTCCACTTT. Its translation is CASSVQGRSSPLHF.

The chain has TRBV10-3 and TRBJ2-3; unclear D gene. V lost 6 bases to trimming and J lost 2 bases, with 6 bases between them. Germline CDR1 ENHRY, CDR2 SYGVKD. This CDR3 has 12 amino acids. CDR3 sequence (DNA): TGTGCCATCAGCAAATCCACAGATACGCAGTATTTT. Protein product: CAISKSTDTQYF.

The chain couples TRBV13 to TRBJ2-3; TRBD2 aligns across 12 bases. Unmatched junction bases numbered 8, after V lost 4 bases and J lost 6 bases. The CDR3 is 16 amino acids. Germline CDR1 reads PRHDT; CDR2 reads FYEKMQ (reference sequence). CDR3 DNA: TGTGCCAGCAGCTCGAGACTAGCGGGAGTCCGTGATACGCAGTATTTT. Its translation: CASSSRLAGVRDTQYF.

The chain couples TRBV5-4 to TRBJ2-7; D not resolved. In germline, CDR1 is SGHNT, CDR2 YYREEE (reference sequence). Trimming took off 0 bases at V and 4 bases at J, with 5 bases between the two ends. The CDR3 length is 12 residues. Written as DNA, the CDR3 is TGTGCCAGCAGCTTGGATGTTTACGAGCAGTACTTC. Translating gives CASSLDVYEQYF.

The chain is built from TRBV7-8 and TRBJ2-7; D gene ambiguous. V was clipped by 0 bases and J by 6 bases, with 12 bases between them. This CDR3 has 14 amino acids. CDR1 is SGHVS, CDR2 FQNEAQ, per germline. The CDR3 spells CASSLASLGSEQYF. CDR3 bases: TGTGCCAGCAGCTTAGCGAGTTTAGGTAGCGAGCAGTACTTC.

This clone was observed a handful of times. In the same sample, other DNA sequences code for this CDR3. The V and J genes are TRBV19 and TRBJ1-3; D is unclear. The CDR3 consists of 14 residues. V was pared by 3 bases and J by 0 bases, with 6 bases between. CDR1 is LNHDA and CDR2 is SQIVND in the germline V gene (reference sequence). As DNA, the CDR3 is TGTGCCAGTAGTATTGGAGGCTCTGGAAACACCATATATTTT. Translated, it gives CASSIGGSGNTIYF.